A selection of T cell receptor beta chains follows, all from one sample in a study of cytomegalovirus exposure and HLA in healthy donors. Measured with immunoSEQ multiplex PCR; TCRdb has only the in-frame clones, and not every one. The sample has around 350,000 clones, 86% seen once; the top ten hold 0.83%. Specimen: PBMCs. Receptors were obtained from a woman aged 18-35 years in good health and CMV-seronegative. Each CDR3 is given with its conserved first and last residue. A D gene is named only where the DNA matches it firmly. Clone size, where shown, is once, few, many, or a class for clones that have expanded.

CDR3	DNA	V	J	size	D
CASSAPLRGAFF	TGTGCCAGCAGTGCTCCCCTAAGGGGGGCTTTCTTT	TRBV28	TRBJ1-1	.	.
CSGRLAGSSDTQYF	TGCAGCGGCCGACTAGCGGGGAGTTCAGATACGCAGTATTTT	TRBV29-1	TRBJ2-3	.	TRBD2
CASSGSGTGNEKLFF	TGCGCCAGCAGCGGATCCGGGACAGGGAACGAAAAACTGTTTTTT	TRBV5-1	TRBJ1-4	few	TRBD1
CASSPNSNWNEQFF	TGTGCCAGCAGCCCTAACTCGAACTGGAATGAGCAGTTCTTC	TRBV7-8	TRBJ2-1	.	.
CASSLLFGSLTDTQYF	TGTGCCAGCAGTTTGTTGTTTGGGAGCCTCACAGATACGCAGTATTTT	TRBV27	TRBJ2-3	.	.
CASSLVASGRSTDTQYF	TGCGCCAGCAGCTTGGTGGCTAGCGGAAGGAGCACAGATACGCAGTATTTT	TRBV5-1	TRBJ2-3	.	TRBD2
CSVEDPPGNQPQHF	TGCAGCGTTGAAGATCCCCCAGGGAATCAGCCCCAGCATTTT	TRBV29-1	TRBJ1-5	few	.
CASSLGTGDTQYF	TGTGCCAGCAGTCTCGGGACAGGGGATACGCAGTATTTT	TRBV6-4	TRBJ2-3	.	TRBD1
CASRQAGEREQYF	TGTGCCAGCAGACAGGCGGGAGAGCGCGAGCAGTACTTC	TRBV2	TRBJ2-7	.	TRBD2
CASSSEGAGANVLTF	TGCGCCAGCAGCTCGGAGGGCGCTGGGGCCAACGTCCTGACTTTC	TRBV5-1	TRBJ2-6	.	.
CSVVFDRGTEAFF	TGCAGCGTTGTCTTCGACAGGGGTACTGAAGCTTTCTTT	TRBV29-1	TRBJ1-1	.	TRBD1
CASSLRGTEQETQYF	TGTGCCAGCAGCTTAAGGGGGACAGAGCAAGAGACCCAGTACTTC	TRBV7-7	TRBJ2-5	.	TRBD1
CASSSRDSQETQYF	TGTGCCAGCAGCTCCCGGGACAGCCAAGAGACCCAGTACTTC	TRBV7-8	TRBJ2-5	.	TRBD1
CSATGALAGPYEQYF	TGCAGCGCCACAGGGGCACTAGCGGGGCCCTACGAGCAGTACTTC	TRBV29-1	TRBJ2-7	.	TRBD2
CASSDSGGRQPQHF	TGTGCCAGCAGTGATTCGGGGGGCAGGCAGCCCCAGCATTTT	TRBV2	TRBJ1-5	.	.
CASSLSPGQPQHF	TGTGCCAGCAGTTTAAGCCCGGGACAGCCCCAGCATTTT	TRBV27	TRBJ1-5	.	.
CASSRSLPSGGAEFF	TGTGCCAGTAGTCGCTCTTTACCTAGCGGGGGGGCTGAGTTCTTC	TRBV19	TRBJ2-1	once	TRBD2
CASTLSQETNTEAFF	TGTGCCAGCACCCTATCACAGGAAACCAACACTGAAGCTTTCTTT	TRBV6-6	TRBJ1-1	.	.
CASSEALEGANEKLFF	TGTGCCAGCAGTGAAGCATTAGAGGGAGCTAATGAAAAACTGTTTTTT	TRBV6-1	TRBJ1-4	few	.
CASSLLGIKHFKGQDYEQYF	TGTGCCAGCAGTTTATTGGGCATCAAGCATTTTAAAGGACAGGACTACGAGCAGTACTTC	TRBV28	TRBJ2-7	.	TRBD1